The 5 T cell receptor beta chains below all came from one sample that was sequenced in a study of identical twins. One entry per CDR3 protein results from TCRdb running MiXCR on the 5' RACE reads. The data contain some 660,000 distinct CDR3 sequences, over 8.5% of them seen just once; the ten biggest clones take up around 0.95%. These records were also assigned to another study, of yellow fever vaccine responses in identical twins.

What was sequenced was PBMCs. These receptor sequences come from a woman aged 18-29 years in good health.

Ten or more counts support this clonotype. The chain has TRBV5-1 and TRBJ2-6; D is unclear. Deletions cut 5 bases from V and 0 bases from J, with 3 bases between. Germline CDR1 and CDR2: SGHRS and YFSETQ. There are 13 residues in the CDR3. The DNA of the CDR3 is TGCGCCAGCAGAGACTCTGGGGCCAACGTCCTGACTTTC. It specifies CASRDSGANVLTF.

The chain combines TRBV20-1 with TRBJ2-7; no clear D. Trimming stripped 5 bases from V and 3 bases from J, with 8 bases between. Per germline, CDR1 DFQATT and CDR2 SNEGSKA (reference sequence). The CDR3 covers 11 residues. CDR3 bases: TGCAGTGCTCCCGCTAGCTACGAGCAGTACTTC. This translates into CSAPASYEQYF.

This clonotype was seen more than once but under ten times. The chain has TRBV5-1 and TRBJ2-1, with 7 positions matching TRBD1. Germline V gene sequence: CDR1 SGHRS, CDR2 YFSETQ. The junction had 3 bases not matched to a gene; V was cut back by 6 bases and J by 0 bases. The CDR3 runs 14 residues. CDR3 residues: CASTGQSSYNEQFF. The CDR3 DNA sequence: TGCGCCAGCACGGGACAGAGCTCCTACAATGAGCAGTTCTTC.

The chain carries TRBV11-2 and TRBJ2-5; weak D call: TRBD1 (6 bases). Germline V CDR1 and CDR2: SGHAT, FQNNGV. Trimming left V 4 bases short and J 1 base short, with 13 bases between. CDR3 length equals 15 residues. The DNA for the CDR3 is TGTGCCAGCAGCTCATATACAGGGACCCAAGAGACCCAGTACTTC. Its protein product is CASSSYTGTQETQYF.

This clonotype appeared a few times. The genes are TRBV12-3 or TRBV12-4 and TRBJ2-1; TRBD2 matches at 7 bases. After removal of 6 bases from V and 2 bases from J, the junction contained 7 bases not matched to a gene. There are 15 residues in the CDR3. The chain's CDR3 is CASSHLAVAYNEQFF. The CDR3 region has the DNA TGTGCCAGCAGCCATCTAGCGGTAGCCTACAATGAGCAGTTCTTC.